The entry below describes one T cell receptor beta chain. The target antigen is unknown. This sample was included in a study of T-cell memory formation after mild COVID-19. The CDR3 consists of 17 residues. Germline lookup yields CDR1 MNHNS and CDR2 SASEGT. V was pared by 4 bases and J by 6 bases, with 7 bases of the junction left unmatched. Findings of the study overall: Several responding clones turned up in pre-infection memory, indicating that cross-reactive memory may have taken part.

One entry per CDR3 protein, called by TCRdb with MiXCR from the 5' RACE reads. The sample has approximately 560,000 distinct CDR3 sequences; roughly 17% are singletons. Sequencing input: PBMCs or a T cell subset sorted from them (not recorded which). This chain connects TRBV6-1 to TRBJ2-2; 14 nucleotides match TRBD2. This clonotype was sampled from an adult woman who had mild COVID-19 (a few samples of this study predate the infection). Cell type and time point are not known. In DNA, the CDR3 is TGTGCCAGCAGTGGGGGGACTAGCGGGAGATTCCCCGGGGAGCTGTTTTTT. It is translated as CASSGGTSGRFPGELFF.